This T cell receptor (beta chain) emerged from a study of PD-1 blockade in classical Hodgkin lymphoma. With respect to this clone: The target antigen is unknown.

CDR1 and CDR2 from the germline V gene are SGHTA and FQGTGA. The CDR3 consists of 15 residues. Trimming cost V 4 bases and J 7 bases; bases outside gene matches: 7. Only in-frame clones appear in the TCRdb table, and some are missing; sequencing was by immunoSEQ multiplex PCR. The profile shows around 20,000 clones, 60% to 80% of them singletons. Time point defined: cycle 4 day 1 (C4D1), after 5 to 7 weeks of nivolumab. Every one of the patients relapsed after autologous stem cell transplantation (brentuximab vedotin exposure was variable). Study results and caveats: CD4+ TCR diversity climbed significantly by C4D1, unlike CD8+ TCR diversity. Lower baseline TCR diversity marked trial partial responders and progressors. Newly diagnosed patients were reported to exhibit reduced baseline TCR diversity relative to healthy donors.

This sequence was found in a human donor with classical Hodgkin lymphoma. This specimen was peripheral blood mononuclear cells (PBMCs), taken before the fourth cycle of nivolumab. J is TRBJ2-1 and V is TRBV7-3, with 10 bases fitting TRBD2. The CDR3 here is CASSYLAGGSNEQFF. In nucleotides, the CDR3 is TGTGCCAGCAGCTACTTAGCGGGGGGTTCGAATGAGCAGTTCTTC.